This T cell receptor beta chain is from a study of T cell clonotyping in hematopoietic cell transplantation. Profiling relied on immunoSEQ multiplex PCR, and the TCRdb table lists in-frame clones only, not all of them. The sample has around 15,000 clones, about 97% seen once. V dropped 6 bases and J dropped 2 bases, with 12 bases sitting between them. CDR1 is MRHNA and CDR2 is SNTAGT in the germline V gene. The length of the CDR3 is 14 residues. The chain employs TRBV6-4 and TRBJ2-3; unclear D gene. This material consisted of peripheral blood mononuclear cells, taken 30 days after allogeneic stem cell transplant. This sequence was found in a female patient aged 45 to 65 who had an allogeneic stem cell transplant from an unrelated donor, so T cells may come from the graft donor. Some clones in this sample may be carry-over from other donors' samples. CDR3 DNA sequence: TGTGCCAGCAGAGGTAACTTAAACACAGATACGCAGTATTTT. This sequence encodes CASRGNLNTDTQYF.